These 12 T cell receptor beta chains were sequenced from one sample in a study of OX40 agonist ivuxolimab in advanced cancers. Sequencing was performed with immunoSEQ multiplex PCR; in TCRdb, only in-frame clones are kept and a portion is missing. Counted here are about 41,000 clones, approximately 80% occurring once; the ten biggest clones make up under 3.5%. The source was CD4+ or CD8+ T cells sorted from blood, collected in a trial of the OX40 agonist ivuxolimab. The receptor set was obtained from an adult with an advanced solid tumor such as melanoma, head and neck, liver or kidney cancer.

The chain carries TRBV5-8 and TRBJ1-1; D remains ambiguous. There are 14 residues in the CDR3. The V gene lost 4 bases and the J gene lost 1 base, with 11 bases spanning the gap. The germline CDR1 and CDR2 sequences are SGHTS and YDEGEE. CDR3 amino acids: CASSDTPGNTEAFF. CDR3 bases: TGTGCCAGCAGCGATACCCCAGGGAACACTGAAGCTTTCTTT.

The V gene is TRBV28, the J gene TRBJ1-5, with D unresolved. The CDR3 contains 15 residues. Trimming took 7 bases from V and 0 from J, leaving 13 bases between them. Germline V gene lookup returns CDR1 MDHEN and CDR2 SYDVKM. In nucleotides, the CDR3 is TGTGCCAGCACCCCCCGCGGTGTTAGCAATCAGCCCCAGCATTTT. Its protein is CASTPRGVSNQPQHF.

The chain is built from TRBV7-3 and TRBJ2-6; D is ambiguous. The germline CDR1 and CDR2 sequences are SGHTA and FQGTGA. V was cut by 5 bases and J by 6 bases, with 8 bases left in between. CDR3 size: 13 residues. The CDR3 is CASSVRQANVLTF. CDR3 sequence (DNA): TGTGCCAGCAGCGTCCGACAGGCCAACGTCCTGACTTTC.

The chain carries TRBV9 and TRBJ1-1; D not resolved. Germline values: CDR1 SGDLS, CDR2 YYNGEE. With 4 bases removed from V and 5 bases from J, the gap between germline ends came to 15 bases. This CDR3 has 14 residues. CDR3 protein: CASSTRPSGTEAFF. In DNA, the CDR3 is TGTGCCAGCAGCACCCGGCCCTCGGGTACTGAAGCTTTCTTT.

The J gene is TRBJ2-3, the V gene TRBV28, with D unresolved. V was cut by 4 bases and J by 2 bases, with 10 bases left in between. Germline CDR1 is MDHEN and CDR2 is SYDVKM. This CDR3 contains 14 residues. The CDR3 region is CASSYSDHTDTQYF. In DNA form, the CDR3 reads TGTGCCAGCAGTTACTCGGACCACACAGATACGCAGTATTTT. Together with reference TRBV28 and TRBJ2-3, the CDR3 gives the full variable domain: DVKVTQSSRYLVKRTGEKVFLECVQDMDHENMFWYRQDPGLGLRLIYFSYDVKMKEKGDIPEGYSVSREKKERFSLILESASTNQTSMYLCASSYSDHTDTQYFGPGTRLTVL.

This clone was seen only once. The V and J genes are TRBV28 and TRBJ2-7, with 8 bases aligning to TRBD1. V lost 6 bases, J lost 6 bases, and 10 bases stayed unmatched. Germline V CDR1 and CDR2: MDHEN, SYDVKM. This CDR3 spans 14 amino acids. The CDR3 DNA is TGTGCCAGCAGGCCTTCCAGGGGGCGCGGCGAGCAGTACTTC. As protein: CASRPSRGRGEQYF.

The gene calls are TRBV5-1 and TRBJ2-3; 11 nucleotides agree with TRBD2. With 3 bases clipped from V and 4 bases from J, the junction kept 16 bases outside the gene matches. The CDR3 has 19 amino acids. Germline V CDR1 and CDR2: SGHRS, YFSETQ. The CDR3 DNA reads TGCGCCAGCAGCTCCATGGGTCTAGCGGGAGGTCTCGTGTCAGATACGCAGTATTTT. Amino acids: CASSSMGLAGGLVSDTQYF.

The chain joins TRBV19 to TRBJ1-2; a possible D gene is TRBD1 (6 bases). V was clipped by 6 bases and J by 2 bases, with 13 bases between them. The CDR3 loop spans 14 amino acids. Germline values: CDR1 LNHDA, CDR2 SQIVND (reference sequence). The CDR3 DNA follows: TGTGCCAGTAGCCTCGGACAGCTAAACTATGGCTACACCTTC. Encoded protein: CASSLGQLNYGYTF. Looking up the rest from reference TRBV19 and TRBJ1-2 gives the full variable domain: DGGITQSPKYLFRKEGQNVTLSCEQNLNHDAMYWYRQDPGQGLRLIYYSQIVNDFQKGDIAEGYSVSREKKESFPLTVTSAQKNPTAFYLCASSLGQLNYGYTFGSGTRLTVV.

The rearrangement uses TRBV5-4 and TRBJ1-2; no firm D call. Germline assignment: CDR1 SGHNT and CDR2 YYREEE (reference sequence). Between the trimmed V and J ends, which lost 4 bases and 4 bases, there was a span of 11 bases. This CDR3 region has 13 residues. CDR3 protein: CASSQRRAYGYTF. The CDR3 DNA reads as TGTGCCAGCAGCCAACGACGGGCCTATGGCTACACCTTC.

V gene TRBV29-1 combines with J gene TRBJ2-3; TRBD2 aligns across 11 bases. V shed 2 bases, J shed 5 bases, and the junction held 12 bases outside the gene matches. CDR1 is SQVTM, CDR2 ANQGSEA, per germline. The CDR3 covers 17 residues. Written as DNA, the CDR3 is TGCAGCGTTGAATTGGCTCCTAGCGGGAGGTATAGAGATACGCAGTATTTT. This gives the protein CSVELAPSGRYRDTQYF.

The chain recombines TRBV28 with TRBJ2-1, with D maybe TRBD2 (6 bases). This CDR3 has 14 residues. Germline V gene data show CDR1 as MDHEN and CDR2 as SYDVKM. The V end was cut by 4 bases, the J end by 10 bases, with 17 bases between. The CDR3 nucleotides are TGTGCCAGCAGTTCAGGGAGGCGAGGCTACGAGCAGTTCTTC. Translation: CASSSGRRGYEQFF.

V is TRBV5-6 and J is TRBJ2-1; perhaps D is TRBD1 or TRBD2 (5 bases each). From germline, CDR1 is SGHDT and CDR2 YYEEEE. V lost 4 bases to trimming and J lost 8 bases, with 16 bases between them. The CDR3 totals 14 residues. The CDR3 spells CASSGFRGVHEQFF. The CDR3 DNA sequence: TGTGCCAGCAGCGGTTTTAGAGGGGTCCATGAGCAGTTCTTC. The variable domain in full, with the rest retrieved from reference TRBV5-6 and TRBJ2-1, is DAGVTQSPTHLIKTRGQQVTLRCSPKSGHDTVSWYQQALGQGPQFIFQYYEEEERQRGNFPDRFSGHQFPNYSSELNVNALLLGDSALYLCASSGFRGVHEQFFGPGTRLTVL.